Below, 14 T cell receptor beta chains from the same sample are listed, as sequenced in a study of shared clonotypes between healthy human individuals. Method: immunoSEQ multiplex PCR; TCRdb's copy keeps in-frame clones and lacks some. This sample has about 710,000 clones, with 72% found just once. Specimen: memory CD4+ T cells sorted from blood. Subset of the sample: CD45RA-negative fraction. These receptors all stem from a young woman in good health.

The chain links TRBV7-8 to TRBJ2-2; D uncertain. Germline CDR1 is SGHVS and CDR2 is FQNEAQ. CDR3 length equals 13 residues. V lost 6 bases and J 7 bases, leaving 12 bases between the germline ends. CDR3 nucleotide sequence: TGTGCCAGCAGTTCGAGGACCCTCGGGGAGCTGTTTTTT. It yields the protein CASSSRTLGELFF.

This clone was seen more than once but under ten times. The rearrangement links TRBV7-2 to TRBJ1-5; the D is unclear. The CDR3 loop spans 17 amino acids. The V gene's germline CDR1 is SGHTA and CDR2 FQGNSA. The germline V and J ends were trimmed by 4 bases and 0 bases, with 16 bases remaining between them. For the CDR3, the DNA is TGTGCCAGCAGCTACCAGACTTCTACCTATAGCAATCAGCCCCAGCATTTT. Residues: CASSYQTSTYSNQPQHF.

The chain links TRBV7-6 to TRBJ2-3, with a tentative D call TRBD2 (6 bases). V dropped 0 bases and J dropped 5 bases, with 12 bases sitting between them. Germline lookup yields CDR1 SGHVS and CDR2 FNYEAQ. CDR3 size: 15 residues. The CDR3 bases are TGTGCCAGCAGCTTAGCGGGGACTGGGGGAGATACGCAGTATTTT. Translation: CASSLAGTGGDTQYF.

V is TRBV28 and J is TRBJ1-2; D unresolved. Germline V gene sequence: CDR1 MDHEN, CDR2 SYDVKM. The ends were cut back, 8 bases at V and 8 bases at J, with 15 bases in the middle. The CDR3 covers 12 residues. CDR3 nucleotides: TGTGCCAGCCACATACAGTCCCGGGGCTACACCTTC. Amino acids: CASHIQSRGYTF.

The chain is built from TRBV5-1 and TRBJ2-2, with TRBD2 matching 7 bases. The CDR3 extends over 15 amino acids. The germline gives CDR1 SGHRS, CDR2 YFSETQ. Trimming cost V 0 bases and J 6 bases; bases outside gene matches: 5. The CDR3 spells CASSLVAGDSGELFF. The CDR3 coding sequence is TGCGCCAGCAGCTTGGTGGCGGGAGACTCCGGGGAGCTGTTTTTT.

Comments on this clone: Other nucleotide sequences from this sample produce the same CDR3. The chain is built from TRBV7-2 and TRBJ2-7; 8 bases are a match to TRBD2. V lost 2 bases, J lost 0 bases, and 0 bases stayed unmatched. Germline CDR1 and CDR2: SGHTA and FQGNSA. The CDR3 sequence is 14 residues long. DNA for the CDR3: TGTGCCAGCAGCTTAACTAGCGGCTCCTACGAGCAGTACTTC. Translating it yields CASSLTSGSYEQYF.

This clone was counted ten times or more. The chain carries TRBV5-4 and TRBJ2-6; tentatively, D is TRBD2 (5 bases). The germline V gene has CDR1 SGHNT and CDR2 YYREEE (reference sequence). The V gene lost 4 bases and the J gene lost 1 base, with 18 bases spanning the gap. The CDR3 covers 18 residues. CDR3 nucleotides: TGTGCCAGCAGCCAAAACAGTCACGGGGAATCTGGGGCCAACGTCCTGACTTTC. Translating it yields CASSQNSHGESGANVLTF.

This chain joins TRBV7-9 and TRBJ2-5; 12 bases fit TRBD2. Germline lookup yields CDR1 SEHNR and CDR2 FQNEAQ (reference sequence). V dropped 0 bases and J dropped 3; count of bases not matched to a gene: 5. The CDR3 is 17 residues long. CDR3 residues: CASSLATSGSFEETQYF. DNA for the CDR3: TGTGCCAGCAGCTTAGCGACTAGCGGGAGTTTCGAAGAGACCCAGTACTTC. Full variable domain (remainder filled in from reference TRBV7-9 and TRBJ2-5): DTGVSQNPRHKITKRGQNVTFRCDPISEHNRLYWYRQTLGQGPEFLTYFQNEAQLEKSRLLSDRFSAERPKGSFSTLEIQRTEQGDSAMYLCASSLATSGSFEETQYFGPGTRLLVL.

The chain is built from TRBV7-1 and TRBJ2-1; tentatively, D is TRBD2 (6 bases). TRBV7-1 counts as an open reading frame of uncertain function. Trimming stripped 3 bases from V and 4 bases from J, with 10 bases between. The length of the CDR3 is 14 residues. The DNA for the CDR3 is TGTGCCAGCAGCTCCCGGGACTCTTACAATGAGCAGTTCTTC. Residues: CASSSRDSYNEQFF.

V is TRBV28 and J is TRBJ1-1; D might be TRBD1 (6 bases). This CDR3 is 15 amino acids long. V lost 5 bases, J lost 3 bases, and 16 bases lay in between. Per the germline V gene, CDR1 is MDHEN and CDR2 is SYDVKM. CDR3 nucleotide sequence: TGTGCCAGCAGTGACCCACAGGGTGAGGACACTGAAGCTTTCTTT. Amino acids: CASSDPQGEDTEAFF.

The CDR3 protein is CASRVPSADTQYF. The DNA of the CDR3 is TGTGCCAGCAGGGTGCCTAGCGCAGATACGCAGTATTTT. The chain employs TRBV28 and TRBJ2-3; tentatively, D is TRBD2 (6 bases). Trimming stripped 6 bases from V and 4 bases from J, with 11 bases between. The germline V gene encodes CDR1 MDHEN and CDR2 SYDVKM. CDR3 length equals 13 residues. The full variable domain, completed using reference TRBV28 and TRBJ2-3, is DVKVTQSSRYLVKRTGEKVFLECVQDMDHENMFWYRQDPGLGLRLIYFSYDVKMKEKGDIPEGYSVSREKKERFSLILESASTNQTSMYLCASRVPSADTQYFGPGTRLTVL.

This chain joins TRBV1 and TRBJ1-1; the table calls TRBD1, which could not be checked here. TRBV1 represents a pseudogene. There are 17 residues in the CDR3. CDR3 DNA: TGCACCAGCAGCCCAGTGTTCCGGACAGGCGCGAACACTGAAGCTTTCTTT. As protein: CTSSPVFRTGANTEAFF.

The chain combines TRBV4-2 with TRBJ1-5, with 9 bases aligning to TRBD1. The CDR3 loop spans 17 amino acids. Germline CDR1 is LGHNA and CDR2 is YNFKEQ. Losses at the gene ends were 0 bases for V and 7 bases for J; bases not matched to a gene: 10. CDR3 nucleotide sequence: TGTGCCAGCAGCCAAGATTCAGGACAGGGGTTTAGGCAGCCCCAGCATTTT. Translating gives CASSQDSGQGFRQPQHF.

V gene TRBV7-3 combines with J gene TRBJ1-1; unclear D gene. The CDR3 spans 15 residues. V dropped 1 base and J dropped 3 bases, with 12 bases sitting between them. CDR1 and CDR2 from the germline V gene are SGHTA and FQGTGA. CDR3 nucleotide sequence: TGTGCCAGCAGCTTAAAGGCGGCTCCGGACACTGAAGCTTTCTTT. Translated, it gives CASSLKAAPDTEAFF.